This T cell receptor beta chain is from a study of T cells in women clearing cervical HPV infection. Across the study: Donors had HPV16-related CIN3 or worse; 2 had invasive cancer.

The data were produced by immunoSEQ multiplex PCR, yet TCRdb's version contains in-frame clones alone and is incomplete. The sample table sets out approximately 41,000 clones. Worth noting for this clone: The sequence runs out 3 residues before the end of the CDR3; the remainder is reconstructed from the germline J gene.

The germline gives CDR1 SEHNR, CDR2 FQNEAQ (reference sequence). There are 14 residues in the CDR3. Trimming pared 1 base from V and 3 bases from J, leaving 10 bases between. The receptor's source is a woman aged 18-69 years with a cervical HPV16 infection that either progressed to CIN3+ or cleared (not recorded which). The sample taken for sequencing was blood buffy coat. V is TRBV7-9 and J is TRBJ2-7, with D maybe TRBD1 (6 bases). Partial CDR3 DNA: TGTGCCAGCAGCTTAGACAGGGTGGGCTACGAG. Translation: CASSLDRVGYE. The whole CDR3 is CASSLDRVGYEQYF. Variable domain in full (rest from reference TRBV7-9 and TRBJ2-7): DTGVSQNPRHKITKRGQNVTFRCDPISEHNRLYWYRQTLGQGPEFLTYFQNEAQLEKSRLLSDRFSAERPKGSFSTLEIQRTEQGDSAMYLCASSLDRVGYEQYFGPGTRLTVT.